This T cell receptor beta chain was sequenced in a study of vaccination and CD4 T cells after COVID-19. As for treatment: roughly 11-day PBMC culture with coronavirus spike peptide pools or control peptides (ViraFEST assay). This clonotype was seen more than once but under ten times. Its antigen is unknown. Germline values: CDR1 MNHEY, CDR2 SMNVEV (reference sequence). Trimming took 3 bases from V and 4 from J; bases not matched to a gene: 8. The CDR3 is 17 amino acids. Cultured CD4+ T-cell DNA underwent Oncomine TCR Beta short-read sequencing. One entry per CDR3 protein, called by TCRdb with MiXCR from the PCR reads. The table records over 15,000 distinct CDR3 sequences, roughly 46% of them present only once. General study findings and limits: It was found that, in convalescent patients, 304 of 307 vaccine-specific clones were spike mono-reactive.

The sample was CD4+ T cells from blood, cultured in vitro, taken before SARS-CoV-2 vaccination. This clonotype was sampled from a human donor who had recovered from COVID-19. This chain uses TRBV27 with TRBJ1-6, with TRBD1 matching over 8 bases. This CDR3 is CASSFSGQGGYNSPLHF. The CDR3, as DNA: TGTGCCAGCAGTTTCTCAGGACAGGGAGGATATAATTCACCCCTCCACTTT.